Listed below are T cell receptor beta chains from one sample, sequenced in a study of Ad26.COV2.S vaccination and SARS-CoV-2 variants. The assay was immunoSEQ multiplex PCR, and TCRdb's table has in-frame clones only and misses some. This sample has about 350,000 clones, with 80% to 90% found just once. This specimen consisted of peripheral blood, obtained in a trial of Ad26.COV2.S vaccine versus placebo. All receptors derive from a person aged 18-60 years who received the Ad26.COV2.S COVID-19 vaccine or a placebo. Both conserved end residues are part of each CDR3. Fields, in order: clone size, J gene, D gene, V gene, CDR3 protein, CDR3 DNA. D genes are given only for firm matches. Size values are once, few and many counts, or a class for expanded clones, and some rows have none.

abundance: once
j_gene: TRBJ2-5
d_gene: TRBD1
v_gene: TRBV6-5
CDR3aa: CASRASTGGGETQYF
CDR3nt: TGTGCCAGCAGAGCCTCGACAGGGGGCGGTGAGACCCAGTACTTC

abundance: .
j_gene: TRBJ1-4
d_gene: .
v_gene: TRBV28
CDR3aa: CASSRMTAKGKLFF
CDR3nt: TGTGCCAGCAGCCGCATGACAGCCAAAGGAAAACTGTTTTTT

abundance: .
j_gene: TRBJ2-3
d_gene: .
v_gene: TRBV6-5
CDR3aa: CASIRGIPTDTQYF
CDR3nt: TGTGCCAGCATCCGGGGGATCCCCACAGATACGCAGTATTTT

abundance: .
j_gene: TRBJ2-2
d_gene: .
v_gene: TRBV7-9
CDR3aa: CASSLVGGPSTGELFF
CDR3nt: TGTGCCAGCAGCTTAGTTGGGGGACCAAGTACCGGGGAGCTGTTTTTT

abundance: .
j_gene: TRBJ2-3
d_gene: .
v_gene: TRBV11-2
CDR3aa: CASSRTADTQYF
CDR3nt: TGTGCCAGCAGCCGGACCGCTGATACGCAGTATTTT

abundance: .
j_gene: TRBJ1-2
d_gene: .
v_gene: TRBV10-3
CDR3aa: CAISNPGLGYTF
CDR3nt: TGTGCCATCAGCAACCCAGGGCTCGGCTACACCTTC

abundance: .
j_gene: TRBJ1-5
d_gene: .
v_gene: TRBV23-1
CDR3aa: CASSQGRGSNQPQHF
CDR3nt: TGCGCCAGCAGTCAGGGGCGGGGGAGCAATCAGCCCCAGCATTTT

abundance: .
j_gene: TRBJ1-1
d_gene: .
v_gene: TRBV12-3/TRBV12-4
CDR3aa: CASSFGTEAFF
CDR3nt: TGTGCCAGCAGCTTTGGCACTGAAGCTTTCTTT

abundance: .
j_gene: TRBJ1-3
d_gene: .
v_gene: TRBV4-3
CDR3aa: CASSQDVGRSGNTIYF
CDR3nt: TGCGCCAGCAGCCAAGATGTAGGCCGCTCTGGAAACACCATATATTTT

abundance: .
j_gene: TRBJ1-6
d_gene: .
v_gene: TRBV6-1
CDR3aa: CASSEGNTRGSPLHF
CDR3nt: TGTGCCAGCAGTGAAGGAAACACTCGGGGATCACCCCTCCACTTT

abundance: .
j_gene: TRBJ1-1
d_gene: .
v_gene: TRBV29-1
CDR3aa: CSTLEYGASNTEAFF
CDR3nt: TGCAGCACTTTAGAATACGGAGCGTCTAACACTGAAGCTTTCTTT

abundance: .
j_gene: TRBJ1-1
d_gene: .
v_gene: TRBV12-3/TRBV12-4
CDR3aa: CASRGTMHTEAFF
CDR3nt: TGTGCCAGCAGGGGGACTATGCATACTGAAGCTTTCTTT

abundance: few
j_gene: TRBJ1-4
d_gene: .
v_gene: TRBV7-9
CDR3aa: CASSLAWATNEKLFF
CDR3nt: TGTGCCAGCAGCTTAGCCTGGGCAACTAATGAAAAACTGTTTTTT

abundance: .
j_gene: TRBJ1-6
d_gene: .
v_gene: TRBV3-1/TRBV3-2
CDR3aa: CASSLRAASSPLHF
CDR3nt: TGTGCCAGCAGCCTACGGGCCGCTAGCTCACCCCTCCACTTT

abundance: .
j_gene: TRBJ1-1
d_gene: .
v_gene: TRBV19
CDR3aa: CATSGFTEAFF
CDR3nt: TGTGCCACCTCAGGGTTCACTGAAGCTTTCTTT

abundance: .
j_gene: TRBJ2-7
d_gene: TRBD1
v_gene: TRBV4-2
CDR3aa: CASSPRTGEYEQYF
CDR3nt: TGTGCCAGCAGCCCCCGGACAGGGGAGTACGAGCAGTACTTC

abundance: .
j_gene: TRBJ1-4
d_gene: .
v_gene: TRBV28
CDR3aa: CASSLRVATNEKLFF
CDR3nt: TGTGCCAGCAGTTTAAGGGTTGCAACTAATGAAAAACTGTTTTTT

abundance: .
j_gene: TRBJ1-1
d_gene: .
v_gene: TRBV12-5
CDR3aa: CASGEGGMNTEAFF
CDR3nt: TGTGCTAGTGGTGAGGGGGGAATGAACACTGAAGCTTTCTTT

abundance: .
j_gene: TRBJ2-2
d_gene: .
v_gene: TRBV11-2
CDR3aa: CASSLREGLSTGELFF
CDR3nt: TGTGCCAGCAGCTTACGAGAGGGGCTGAGCACCGGGGAGCTGTTTTTT

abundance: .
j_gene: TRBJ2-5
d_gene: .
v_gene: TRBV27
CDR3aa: CASSMWLGETQYF
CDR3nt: TGTGCCAGCAGTATGTGGCTTGGGGAGACCCAGTACTTC

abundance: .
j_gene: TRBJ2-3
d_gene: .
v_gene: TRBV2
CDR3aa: CASSVARSADTQYF
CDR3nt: TGTGCCAGCAGTGTAGCTAGATCGGCAGATACGCAGTATTTT

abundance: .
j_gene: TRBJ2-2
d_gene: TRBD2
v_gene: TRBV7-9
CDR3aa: CASSSRTRVEDLNTGELFF
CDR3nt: TGTGCCAGCAGCTCTCGGACTAGAGTGGAAGACCTGAACACCGGGGAGCTGTTTTTT

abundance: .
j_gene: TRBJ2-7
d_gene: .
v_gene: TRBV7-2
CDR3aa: CASSLQGNSYEQYF
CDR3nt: TGTGCCAGCAGCCTACAGGGAAACTCCTACGAGCAGTACTTC

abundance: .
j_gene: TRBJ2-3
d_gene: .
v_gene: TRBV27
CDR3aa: CASSARGRASTDTQYF
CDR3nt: TGTGCCAGCAGTGCCAGGGGACGGGCTAGCACAGATACGCAGTATTTT

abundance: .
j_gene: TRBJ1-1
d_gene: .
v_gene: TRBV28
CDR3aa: CASWGEGRTEAFF
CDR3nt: TGTGCCAGCTGGGGGGAGGGGCGGACTGAAGCTTTCTTT

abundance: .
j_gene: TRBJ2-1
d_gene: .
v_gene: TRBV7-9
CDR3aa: CASSPRYNEQFF
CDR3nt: TGTGCCAGCAGCCCGCGGTACAATGAGCAGTTCTTC

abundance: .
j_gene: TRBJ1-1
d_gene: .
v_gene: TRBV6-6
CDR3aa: CASGHQGPNTEAFF
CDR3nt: TGTGCCAGCGGACACCAGGGGCCTAACACTGAAGCTTTCTTT

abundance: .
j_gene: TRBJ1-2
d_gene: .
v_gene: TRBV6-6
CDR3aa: CASSYPGDGYTF
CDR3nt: TGTGCCAGCAGTTACCCCGGCGACGGCTACACCTTC

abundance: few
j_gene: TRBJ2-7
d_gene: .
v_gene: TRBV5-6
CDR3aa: CASSLDRRNGYYEQYF
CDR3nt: TGTGCCAGCAGCTTGGATCGGAGAAACGGGTACTACGAGCAGTACTTC

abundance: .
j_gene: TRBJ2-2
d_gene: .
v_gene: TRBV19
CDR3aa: CASSIFSGAGELFF
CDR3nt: TGTGCCAGTAGTATATTTTCGGGGGCCGGGGAGCTGTTTTTT

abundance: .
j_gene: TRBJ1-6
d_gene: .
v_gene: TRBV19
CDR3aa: CASRQGRRNSPLHF
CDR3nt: TGTGCCAGTAGGCAGGGGAGGCGTAATTCACCCCTCCACTTT

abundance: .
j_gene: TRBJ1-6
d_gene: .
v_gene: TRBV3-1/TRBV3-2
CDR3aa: CASSSDGSPLHF
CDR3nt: TGTGCCAGCAGCTCAGACGGTTCACCCCTCCACTTT

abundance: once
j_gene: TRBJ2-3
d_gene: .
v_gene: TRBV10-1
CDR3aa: CASSEVQTDTQYF
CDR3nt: TGCGCCAGCAGTGAGGTCCAGACAGATACGCAGTATTTT

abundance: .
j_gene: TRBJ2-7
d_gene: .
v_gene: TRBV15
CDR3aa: CATSPIRTAAYEQYF
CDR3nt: TGTGCCACCAGTCCGATCCGGACAGCAGCCTACGAGCAGTACTTC

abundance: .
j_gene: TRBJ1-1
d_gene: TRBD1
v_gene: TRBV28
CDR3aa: CASRGGTANTEAFF
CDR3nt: TGTGCCAGCAGGGGAGGGACAGCGAACACTGAAGCTTTCTTT

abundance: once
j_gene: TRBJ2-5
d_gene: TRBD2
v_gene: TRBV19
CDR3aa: CASSPGGVLETQYF
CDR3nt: TGTGCCAGTAGCCCTGGGGGGGTTTTGGAGACCCAGTACTTC

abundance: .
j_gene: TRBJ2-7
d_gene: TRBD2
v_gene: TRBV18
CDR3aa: CASSKQTSGSYVYEQYF
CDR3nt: TGTGCCAGCTCCAAACAGACTAGCGGGAGTTATGTATACGAGCAGTACTTC